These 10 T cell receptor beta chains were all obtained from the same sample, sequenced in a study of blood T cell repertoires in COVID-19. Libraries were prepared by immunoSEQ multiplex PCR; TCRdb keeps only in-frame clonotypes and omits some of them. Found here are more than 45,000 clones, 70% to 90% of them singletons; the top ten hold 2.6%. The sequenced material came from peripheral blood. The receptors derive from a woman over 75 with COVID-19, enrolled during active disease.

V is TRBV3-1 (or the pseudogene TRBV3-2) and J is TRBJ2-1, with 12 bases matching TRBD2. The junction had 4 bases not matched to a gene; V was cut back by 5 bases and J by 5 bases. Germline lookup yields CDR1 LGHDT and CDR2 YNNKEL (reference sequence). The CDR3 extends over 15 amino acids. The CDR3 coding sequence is TGTGCCAGCAGCATCCTAGCGGGGGGGCACAATGAGCAGTTCTTC. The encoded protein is CASSILAGGHNEQFF.

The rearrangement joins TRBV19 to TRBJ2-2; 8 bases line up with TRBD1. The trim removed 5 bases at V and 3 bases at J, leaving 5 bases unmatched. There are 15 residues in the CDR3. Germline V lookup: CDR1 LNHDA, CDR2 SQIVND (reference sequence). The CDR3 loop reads CASSYMTGDTGELFF. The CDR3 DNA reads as TGTGCCAGTAGTTATATGACAGGGGACACCGGGGAGCTGTTTTTT.

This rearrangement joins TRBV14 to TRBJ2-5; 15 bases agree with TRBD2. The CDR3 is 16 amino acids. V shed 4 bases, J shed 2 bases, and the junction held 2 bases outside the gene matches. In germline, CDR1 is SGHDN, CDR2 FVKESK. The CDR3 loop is CASSLGLAGGQETQYF. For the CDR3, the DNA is TGTGCCAGCAGCCTAGGACTAGCGGGAGGGCAAGAGACCCAGTACTTC.

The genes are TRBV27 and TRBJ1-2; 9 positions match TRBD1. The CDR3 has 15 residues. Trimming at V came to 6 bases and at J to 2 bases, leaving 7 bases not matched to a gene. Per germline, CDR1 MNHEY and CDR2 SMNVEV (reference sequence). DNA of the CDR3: TGTGCCAGCAGAAAGGACAGGGGACCCAACTATGGCTACACCTTC. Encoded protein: CASRKDRGPNYGYTF.

The CDR3 is CASSRQGYTDTQYF. The CDR3 DNA reads as TGCGCCAGCAGCCGACAGGGATACACAGATACGCAGTATTTT. The V gene is TRBV5-1, the J gene TRBJ2-3; 7 bases fit TRBD1. CDR3 length: 14 amino acids. The V gene's germline CDR1 is SGHRS and CDR2 YFSETQ. With 4 bases clipped from V and 2 bases from J, the junction kept 4 bases outside the gene matches. Complete variable domain (other parts from reference TRBV5-1 and TRBJ2-3): KAGVTQTPRYLIKTRGQQVTLSCSPISGHRSVSWYQQTPGQGLQFLFEYFSETQRNKGNFPGRFSGRQFSNSRSEMNVSTLELGDSALYLCASSRQGYTDTQYFGPGTRLTVL.

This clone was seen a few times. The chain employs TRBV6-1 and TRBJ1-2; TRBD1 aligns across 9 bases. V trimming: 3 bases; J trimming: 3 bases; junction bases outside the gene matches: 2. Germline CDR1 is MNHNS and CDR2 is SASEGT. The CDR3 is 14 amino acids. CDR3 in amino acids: CASSDTGGDYGYTF. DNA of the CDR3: TGTGCCAGCAGTGACACAGGGGGCGACTATGGCTACACCTTC.

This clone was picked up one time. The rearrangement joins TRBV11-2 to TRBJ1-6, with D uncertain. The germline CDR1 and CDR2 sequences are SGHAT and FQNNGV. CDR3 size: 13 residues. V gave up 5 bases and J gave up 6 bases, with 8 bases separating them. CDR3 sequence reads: CASSRTSNSPLHF. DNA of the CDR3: TGTGCCAGCAGCCGCACTAGTAATTCACCCCTCCACTTT.

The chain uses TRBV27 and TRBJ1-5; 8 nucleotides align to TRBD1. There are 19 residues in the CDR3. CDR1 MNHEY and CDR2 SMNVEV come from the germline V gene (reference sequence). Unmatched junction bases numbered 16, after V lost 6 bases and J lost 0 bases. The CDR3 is CASSPPRGQALYSNQPQHF. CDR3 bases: TGTGCCAGCAGCCCCCCAAGGGGACAGGCCCTTTATAGCAATCAGCCCCAGCATTTT.

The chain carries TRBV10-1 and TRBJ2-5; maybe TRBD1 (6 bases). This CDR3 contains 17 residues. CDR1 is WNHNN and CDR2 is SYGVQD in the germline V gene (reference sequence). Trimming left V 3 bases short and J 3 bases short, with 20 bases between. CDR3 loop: CASSEKWDNEDEETQYF. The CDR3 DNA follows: TGCGCCAGCAGTGAAAAGTGGGACAACGAGGACGAAGAGACCCAGTACTTC.

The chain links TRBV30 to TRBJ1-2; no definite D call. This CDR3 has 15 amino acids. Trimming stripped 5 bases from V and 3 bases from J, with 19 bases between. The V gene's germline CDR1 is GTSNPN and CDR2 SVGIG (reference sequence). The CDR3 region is CAWGIPGREDYGYTF. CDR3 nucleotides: TGTGCCTGGGGGATCCCGGGGAGGGAAGACTATGGCTACACCTTC.